A single sample gave rise to the 5 T cell receptor beta chains below, sequenced in a study of naive and memory T cell subsets. Four PCR rounds used nested alpha and beta constant region primers plus the SP2 primer. TCRdb analysed the UMI-ligation and nested PCR reads with MiXCR anew, one entry per CDR3 protein. The table has 20,000 to 25,000 distinct CDR3 sequences, roughly 5.5% seen once. Treatment indicated: skin biopsy from PPD injection site in Mantoux-positive individual. TCR cDNA received a 3' ligated oligonucleotide that carried a UMI. The material sequenced was skin, taken from a tuberculin skin test site. The source is an adult in good health.

This clonotype was detected a few times. The chain is built from TRBV3-1 and TRBJ2-7, with 11 bases aligning to TRBD1. J was trimmed by 6 bases and V by 2 bases; bases with no gene match: 3. The germline CDR1 and CDR2 sequences are LGHDT and YNNKEL (reference sequence). The length of the CDR3 is 14 residues. As DNA, the CDR3 is TGTGCCAGCAGCCAATTCGGGACAGGGGGCGAGCAGTACTTC. Translated, it gives CASSQFGTGGEQYF.

The chain is built from TRBV7-2 and TRBJ1-1; no clear D gene. The CDR3 extends over 12 amino acids. V was trimmed by 5 bases and J by 4 bases, leaving 8 bases between them. Germline assignment: CDR1 SGHTA and CDR2 FQGNSA. The CDR3 DNA sequence: TGTGCCAGCAGCGACATAGGCACTGAAGCTTTCTTT. Translated, it gives CASSDIGTEAFF. Using reference TRBV7-2 and TRBJ1-1 for the parts outside the CDR3, the full variable domain is GAGVSQSPSNKVTEKGKDVELRCDPISGHTALYWYRQSLGQGLEFLIYFQGNSAPDKSGLPSDRFSAERTGGSVSTLTIQRTQQEDSAVYLCASSDIGTEAFFGQGTRLTVV.

The sample holds many counts of this clonotype. The gene calls are TRBV6-5 and TRBJ2-1; 13 bases line up with TRBD2. The junction had 12 bases not matched to a gene; V was cut back by 4 bases and J by 0 bases. The CDR3 contains 20 residues. In germline, CDR1 is MNHEY, CDR2 SVGAGI. The CDR3 bases are TGTGCCAGCAGTTCAACGCCCGGGACTAGCGGGACCCTCTCCTACAATGAGCAGTTCTTC. Protein sequence: CASSSTPGTSGTLSYNEQFF.

In its sample, this clonotype was seen a few times. The J gene is TRBJ2-7, the V gene TRBV20-1; possibly TRBD2 for D (5 bases). The CDR3 totals 18 residues. CDR1 is DFQATT and CDR2 is SNEGSKA in the germline V gene (reference sequence). Deletions cut 1 base from V and 5 bases from J, with 27 bases between. DNA of the CDR3: TGCAGTGCTAGAGTTGAAAGTAGGGCGGCTAGCCGAGCCCACGAGCAGTACTTC. It translates to CSARVESRAASRAHEQYF.

Ten or more counts support this clonotype. The chain uses TRBV7-2 and TRBJ2-1; 11 bases fit TRBD2. The V gene end was trimmed by 3 bases and the J gene end by 16 bases; junction bases not matched to a gene: 11. The length of the CDR3 is 14 residues. The germline V gene encodes CDR1 SGHTA and CDR2 FQGNSA. The CDR3 DNA sequence: TGTGCCAGCAGCTTCCGGGGGACTAGCGGACCTGCTTTCTTC. It codes for CASSFRGTSGPAFF. The whole variable domain, remainder taken from reference TRBV7-2 and TRBJ2-1, is GAGVSQSPSNKVTEKGKDVELRCDPISGHTALYWYRQSLGQGLEFLIYFQGNSAPDKSGLPSDRFSAERTGGSVSTLTIQRTQQEDSAVYLCASSFRGTSGPAFFGPGTRLTVL.